A single sample gave rise to the 23 T cell receptor beta chains below, sequenced in a study of blood T cell repertoires in COVID-19. Method: immunoSEQ multiplex PCR; TCRdb's copy keeps in-frame clones and lacks some. The sample includes about 130,000 clones, just under 85% seen only once; the top ten take 3%. Material: peripheral blood. These receptors all stem from an elderly woman with acute or convalescent COVID-19.

This chain connects TRBV6-5 to TRBJ2-2; D is possibly TRBD2 (6 bases). The V end lost 9 bases, the J end lost 4 bases, and 15 bases lay between the germline ends. The CDR3 runs 14 residues. Germline-derived CDR1 and CDR2 are MNHEY and SVGAGI. Here the CDR3 DNA reads TGTGCCAGTGGGGTGGGGGGAGGCACCGGGGAGCTGTTTTTT. Protein: CASGVGGGTGELFF.

The chain uses TRBV12-5 and TRBJ2-7; TRBD1 is a possible D gene (5 bases). CDR3 length equals 13 residues. Deletions cut 6 bases from V and 4 bases from J, with 13 bases between. Germline assignment: CDR1 LGHNT and CDR2 FRNRAP. CDR3 bases: TGTGCTAGTGGGACCAGGGTGGGGTACGAGCAGTACTTC. It translates to CASGTRVGYEQYF.

The chain uses TRBV7-9 and TRBJ1-6; D unclear. The V end lost 10 bases, the J end lost 2 bases, and 15 bases lay between the germline ends. Germline loops: CDR1 SEHNR, CDR2 FQNEAQ (reference sequence). The CDR3 covers 15 residues. CDR3 in amino acids: CATGALQTYNSPLHF. The CDR3 DNA reads as TGTGCCACAGGCGCGCTACAGACCTATAATTCACCCCTCCACTTT. Looking up the rest from reference TRBV7-9 and TRBJ1-6 gives the full variable domain: DTGVSQNPRHKITKRGQNVTFRCDPISEHNRLYWYRQTLGQGPEFLTYFQNEAQLEKSRLLSDRFSAERPKGSFSTLEIQRTEQGDSAMYLCATGALQTYNSPLHFGNGTRLTVT.

This clone has just a few counts. The chain uses TRBV5-1 and TRBJ1-1, with a weak D call TRBD1 (5 bases). Trimming took 6 bases from V and 5 from J, leaving 14 bases between them. This CDR3 is built from 13 residues. Germline values: CDR1 SGHRS, CDR2 YFSETQ. The CDR3 loop is CASTRTGGTEAFF. The CDR3 bases are TGCGCCAGCACTAGGACGGGGGGTACTGAAGCTTTCTTT.

The V and J genes are TRBV10-1 and TRBJ2-2, with D perhaps matching TRBD1 (5 bases). V lost 8 bases and J lost 1, with 14 bases in between. CDR3 length equals 15 residues. CDR1 is WNHNN and CDR2 is SYGVQD in the germline V gene (reference sequence). CDR3 residues: CASSPATGNTGELFF. Written as DNA, the CDR3 is TGCGCCAGCTCCCCGGCTACAGGGAACACCGGGGAGCTGTTTTTT.

V and J are TRBV6-5 and TRBJ1-1; 9 bases are shared with TRBD1. In germline, CDR1 is MNHEY, CDR2 SVGAGI. J gave up 4 bases and V 7 bases, and 7 bases lay outside the gene matches. The CDR3 sequence is 14 residues long. The CDR3 sequence is CASKNRGRVTEAFF. CDR3 nucleotides: TGTGCCAGCAAAAACAGGGGGCGGGTCACTGAAGCTTTCTTT.

The rearrangement links TRBV3-1 (or the pseudogene TRBV3-2) to TRBJ1-6, with D unclear. V was cut by 4 bases and J by 8 bases, with 15 bases left in between. The CDR3 length is 15 residues. CDR1 is LGHDT and CDR2 is YNNKEL in the germline V gene (reference sequence). For the CDR3, the DNA is TGTGCCAGCAGCCCCCACGGGGTCGGGGATTCACCCCTCCACTTT. Translated: CASSPHGVGDSPLHF.

This rearrangement joins TRBV11-2 to TRBJ2-7, with D possibly being TRBD2 (6 bases). The CDR3 contains 15 residues. V gave up 1 base and J gave up 5 bases, with 15 bases separating them. Germline V gene sequence: CDR1 SGHAT, CDR2 FQNNGV. The CDR3 DNA follows: TGTGCCAGCAGCTTAGGCGGGGCGGGGAGAGACGAGCAGTACTTC. This codes for CASSLGGAGRDEQYF.

This clone appeared once. The V gene is TRBV3-1 (or the pseudogene TRBV3-2), the J gene TRBJ2-1; a weak D match, TRBD1 (5 bases). The CDR3 consists of 15 residues. V shed 4 bases and J shed 9 bases, with 19 bases lying between them. Germline V gives CDR1 LGHDT, CDR2 YNNKEL (reference sequence). CDR3 coding DNA: TGTGCCAGCAGCCTTTTAGCAGGGTCCTGGGGTGAGCAGTTCTTC. It is translated as CASSLLAGSWGEQFF.

The chain recombines TRBV6-2 or TRBV6-3 with TRBJ1-1; the match to TRBD1 covers 9 bases. V lost 2 bases to trimming and J lost 4 bases; unmatched junction nucleotides: 11. There are 17 residues in the CDR3. From germline, CDR1 is MNHEY and CDR2 SVGEGT. CDR3 protein: CASSYLPRTGAITEAFF. CDR3 DNA: TGTGCCAGCAGTTACCTTCCAAGGACAGGGGCTATCACTGAAGCTTTCTTT.

The chain carries TRBV18 and TRBJ2-1; the match to TRBD2 covers 9 bases. This CDR3 is built from 17 residues. Germline-derived CDR1 and CDR2 are KGHSH and LQKENI. J lost 4 bases, V lost 4 bases, and 11 bases had no gene match. The chain's CDR3 is CASSLFFAGGSYNEQFF. CDR3 in DNA: TGTGCCAGCTCACTGTTTTTTGCGGGGGGGTCTTACAATGAGCAGTTCTTC.

This sequence joins TRBV7-2 and TRBJ1-1; D not resolved. Germline V lookup: CDR1 SGHTA, CDR2 FQGNSA. The V end was cut by 1 base, the J end by 3 bases, with 12 bases between. The CDR3 is 15 amino acids. The CDR3 is CASSLEFTPDTEAFF. DNA of the CDR3: TGTGCCAGCAGCTTAGAGTTCACGCCAGACACTGAAGCTTTCTTT.

This clone was found a few times. The gene calls are TRBV5-1 and TRBJ2-1; 12 bases are shared with TRBD1. CDR3 size: 16 residues. Germline V gene data show CDR1 as SGHRS and CDR2 as YFSETQ. Germline trimming cut 4 bases from V and 8 bases from J; bases unmatched to any gene: 10. CDR3 DNA sequence: TGCGCCAGCAGCGCTGGGACAGGGGGCGTTAGCCATGAGCAGTTCTTC. This gives the protein CASSAGTGGVSHEQFF.

The gene calls are TRBV6-2 or TRBV6-3 and TRBJ2-7, with D hard to call. CDR3 length equals 18 residues. V lost 4 bases to trimming and J lost 0 bases, with 22 bases between them. Germline V CDR1 and CDR2: MNHEY, SVGEGT. CDR3 protein: CASSSKPIDSLSSYEQYF. The CDR3, as DNA: TGTGCCAGCAGTTCCAAACCGATCGACTCTCTAAGCTCCTACGAGCAGTACTTC.

The chain is built from TRBV6-5 and TRBJ1-1; 7 bases map to TRBD1. Germline CDR1 MNHEY, CDR2 SVGAGI. The CDR3 loop spans 15 amino acids. The trim removed 6 bases at V and 3 bases at J, leaving 10 bases unmatched. CDR3: CASRKTGSPHTEAFF. The CDR3 DNA reads as TGTGCCAGCAGAAAGACAGGGTCTCCACACACTGAAGCTTTCTTT.

The chain combines TRBV19 with TRBJ1-4; 8 bases match TRBD1. The CDR3 is made up of 14 amino acids. The junction had 6 bases not matched to a gene; V was cut back by 4 bases and J by 8 bases. Germline CDR1 and CDR2: LNHDA and SQIVND (reference sequence). The CDR3 loop is CASSTTGAEEKLFF. As DNA, the CDR3 is TGTGCCAGTAGTACGACAGGGGCAGAGGAAAAACTGTTTTTT.

The genes are TRBV11-2 and TRBJ1-1; possible D gene TRBD1, 5 bases. This CDR3 is 15 amino acids long. Deletions cut 5 bases from V and 0 bases from J, with 13 bases between. The V gene's germline CDR1 is SGHAT and CDR2 FQNNGV. The CDR3, as DNA: TGTGCCAGCAGCCGAACCAGGGCGATGAACACTGAAGCTTTCTTT. This translates into CASSRTRAMNTEAFF.

The chain uses TRBV18 and TRBJ1-1; unclear D gene. CDR1 is KGHSH and CDR2 is LQKENI in the germline V gene. CDR3 length: 14 amino acids. V was trimmed by 3 bases and J by 4 bases, leaving 12 bases between them. CDR3 sequence reads: CASSPQFGGTEAFF. CDR3 nucleotides: TGTGCCAGCTCACCTCAGTTTGGTGGCACTGAAGCTTTCTTT. The entire variable domain, with the rest obtained from reference TRBV18 and TRBJ1-1, is as follows: NAGVMQNPRHLVRRRGQEARLRCSPMKGHSHVYWYRQLPEEGLKFMVYLQKENIIDESGMPKERFSAEFPKEGPSILRIQQVVRGDSAAYFCASSPQFGGTEAFFGQGTRLTVV.

The V and J genes are TRBV4-1 and TRBJ1-5, with 7 bases matching TRBD1. Germline CDR1 is MGHRA and CDR2 is YSYEKL. Trimming at V came to 0 bases and at J to 3 bases, leaving 8 bases not matched to a gene. The CDR3 is 17 amino acids. The CDR3 reads CASSQDPTGRNNQPQHF. The CDR3 DNA follows: TGCGCCAGCAGCCAAGATCCGACAGGGAGGAACAATCAGCCCCAGCATTTT.

In its sample, this clone was seen once. V and J are TRBV19 and TRBJ1-5; TRBD1 matches 7 bases. Germline V gene data show CDR1 as LNHDA and CDR2 as SQIVND (reference sequence). The CDR3 consists of 16 residues. J was trimmed by 4 bases and V by 5 bases; bases with no gene match: 11. CDR3 in DNA: TGTGCCAGTAGTCCCGCGAAGGGGACAGCAAATCAGCCCCAGCATTTT. Encoded protein: CASSPAKGTANQPQHF.

The rearrangement joins TRBV5-1 to TRBJ1-1; possible D gene TRBD1, 5 bases. V lost 4 bases and J lost 4, with 14 bases in between. The CDR3 contains 14 residues. Germline V lookup: CDR1 SGHRS, CDR2 YFSETQ. CDR3 protein: CASSGSLGGTEAFF. In DNA form, the CDR3 reads TGCGCCAGCAGCGGATCTCTGGGGGGCACTGAAGCTTTCTTT.

This clone was observed a few times. As DNA, the CDR3 is TGCGCCAGCAGTGGTGGGCTGACGAATGTAGGTGAGCAGTTCTTC. Residues: CASSGGLTNVGEQFF. The gene calls are TRBV10-2 and TRBJ2-1; D is unresolved. Trimming removed 4 bases from V and 9 bases from J, with 19 bases in between. Germline values: CDR1 WSHSY, CDR2 SAAADI. This CDR3 has 15 residues.

The CDR3 here is CASSLDRASHTF. The CDR3 nucleotides read TGTGCCAGCAGTCTCGACAGGGCGAGCCACACCTTC. The J gene is TRBJ1-2, the V gene TRBV6-5; TRBD1 matches at 7 bases. With V trimmed by 5 bases and J by 12 bases, 9 bases remained unmatched. The CDR3 runs to 12 residues. Germline V CDR1 and CDR2: MNHEY, SVGAGI.